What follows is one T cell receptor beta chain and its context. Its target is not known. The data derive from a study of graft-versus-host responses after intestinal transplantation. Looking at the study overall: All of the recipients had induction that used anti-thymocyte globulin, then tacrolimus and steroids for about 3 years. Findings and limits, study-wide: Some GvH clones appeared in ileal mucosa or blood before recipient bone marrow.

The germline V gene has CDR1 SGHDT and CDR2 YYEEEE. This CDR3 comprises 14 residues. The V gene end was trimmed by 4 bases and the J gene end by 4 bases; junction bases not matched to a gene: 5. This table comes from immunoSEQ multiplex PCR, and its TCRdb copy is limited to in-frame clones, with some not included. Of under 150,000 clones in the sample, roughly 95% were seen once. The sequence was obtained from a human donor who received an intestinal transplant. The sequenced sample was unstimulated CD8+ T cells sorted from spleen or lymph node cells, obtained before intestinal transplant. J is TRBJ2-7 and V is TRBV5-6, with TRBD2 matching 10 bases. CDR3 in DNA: TGTGCCAGCAGCGCGGGACTAGCGCTGTACGAGCAGTACTTC. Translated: CASSAGLALYEQYF.